This T cell receptor beta chain is from a study of blood T cells in healthy people across ages. The germline gives CDR1 DFQATT, CDR2 SNEGSKA (reference sequence). The junction had 13 bases not matched to a gene; V was cut back by 3 bases and J by 1 base. The CDR3 extends over 17 amino acids. Combining a sample-barcoded 5' primer with a J-beta primer mix, a second PCR ran for about 6 to 11 cycles. One entry per CDR3 protein, called by TCRdb with MiXCR from the 5' RACE reads. The sample lists almost 1 million distinct CDR3 sequences, 51% occurring once. The chain has TRBV20-1 and TRBJ2-3, with TRBD2 identical over 7 bases. The source of this sequence is a woman aged 60-75 years in good health. Sequencing was carried out using blood. The CDR3 reads CSARGLAVIRGTDTQYF. CDR3 nucleotide sequence: TGCAGTGCTAGGGGGCTAGCGGTTATCAGGGGCACAGATACGCAGTATTTT.